This TCR beta chain was retrieved from a study of cytotoxic CD8 clonotypes in ibrutinib-treated CLL (dated by TCRdb to the early 2020s). For context, the study as a whole: The cohort included roughly 15 treatment-naive and approximately twelve relapsed/refractory patients; under 18 were IGHV unmutated. Responses were partial in around 25 patients and complete in 2; after median about 70 months follow-up, about 15 stayed in remission and about 12 progressed. Samples at response were collected after a median of about 12 months of treatment, with a range of about 6 to 36 months. On average, each sample yielded 250,000 to 300,000 productive templates and around 100,000 productive rearrangements. Longitudinal samples were available for about 30% of the roughly 86 trial participants. Cryopreserved peripheral blood mononuclear cells were obtained before treatment, at response, and at either sustained remission or disease progression. Every remission and progressive disease sample was obtained while ibrutinib was still being received by the patients.

The paper as a whole reports these results and caveats: Public clonotypes were rare and either shrank or stayed stable during treatment, and the rise in clonality at ibrutinib response reflected expansion of private clonotypes. At baseline, clonality was higher than in age-matched healthy donors and showed a strong correlation with circulating CD8+ T-cell counts. Sampling times were not matched between sustained-remission and progressing patients, and lymph node repertoires were not studied. An increase in clonality was observed at ibrutinib response, with clonality remaining stable during sustained remission and falling back toward baseline at progression.

Explained via the paper, the time point label denotes: approximately eleven months on ibrutinib. For TCR beta library preparation, roughly 2.2 micrograms of genomic DNA was extracted from cryopreserved PBMCs. Longitudinal blood samples from CLL patients on ibrutinib monotherapy underwent high-throughput TCR beta sequencing. The patients were enrolled in a single-center, open-label phase 2 trial of ibrutinib monotherapy. With respect to this clone: Its antigen has not been determined. No per-base quality is available; no much larger clone lies one base away.

Per the germline V gene (reference sequence), SEHNR is the CDR1 and FQNEAQ is the CDR2. V trim: 4 bases; J trim: 7 bases; unmatched bases: 4. CDR3 length: 13 amino acids, cysteine to phenylalanine. The kept DNA is CDR3 alone, 39 bases in frame from the first base. On a MiSeq, deep resolution sequencing aimed for a depth between 1 in 1 million and 1 in 200,000 T cells, with each clonotype covered 10x on average. The immunoSEQ hsTCRB Kit was used to generate the TCR beta libraries. On the study's bioinformatics: ImmunoSEQ Data Assistant and ImmunoSEQ Analyzer were used for data analysis, and V, D and J genes were assigned according to IMGT definitions. Clonality was computed as one minus normalized Shannon entropy of productive rearrangement frequencies, ranging from 0 to 1. Only overrepresented clonotypes making up at least 0.05% of each patient's repertoire were included in the public clonotype analysis. Some 13 age-matched healthy donor repertoires from immuneACCESS served as clonality controls. The immuneACCESS repertoire file appears here via TCRdb, limited to in-frame rearrangements. These files lack a portion of the clones; in checked studies, under half of the deficit traces to unresolved V genes, and the cause of the others is not known. D and trimming were read from the DNA, whereas the V and J calls and clone size are those reported in that table. This sample gives 65,000 to 85,000 clones in total; 90% of them show up just once. The ten largest make up under 4% of the sample.

The sequenced sample was PBMCs, obtained after 12 months of ibrutinib treatment. The chain is assembled from TRBV7-9 and TRBJ2-1, with 7 central nucleotides matching TRBD2. This TCR derives from a human donor with chronic lymphocytic leukemia. This receptor has the CDR3 CASSSGLLNEQFF. The DNA reads as follows: TGTGCCAGCAGCTCGGGACTATTAAATGAGCAGTTCTTC.